The clone carrying this T cell receptor beta chain was observed many times. The antigen is unknown. With 0 bases removed from V and 1 base from J, the gap between germline ends came to 12 bases. CDR1 DFQATT and CDR2 SNEGSKA come from the germline V gene (reference sequence). The CDR3 is 15 residues long. The sample originates from a study of T-cell reconstitution after alpha-beta-depleted transplantation in children. Study-wide results and caveats: A year had passed since transplant, and T-cell counts and diversity by then came mostly from newly produced T cells. Reports say that about two months after transplant, the alpha-beta T cells came out of several hundred graft clones that had expanded.

The authors prepared the TCRbeta library with unique molecular identifiers. One entry per CDR3 protein, called by TCRdb with MiXCR from the PCR reads. Of 350,000 to 500,000 distinct CDR3 sequences listed, around two fifths are singletons. The chain is built from TRBV20-1 and TRBJ1-1; D remains ambiguous. Sequencing was performed on PBMCs, taken before TCRalphabeta/CD19-depleted stem cell transplant. This sequence was found in a girl aged 2 to 10 with aplastic anemia, due to receive a stem cell transplant. Written as DNA, the CDR3 is TGCAGTGCTAGAGATCGGACTGTTGGGAACACTGAAGCTTTCTTT. Translating it yields CSARDRTVGNTEAFF.